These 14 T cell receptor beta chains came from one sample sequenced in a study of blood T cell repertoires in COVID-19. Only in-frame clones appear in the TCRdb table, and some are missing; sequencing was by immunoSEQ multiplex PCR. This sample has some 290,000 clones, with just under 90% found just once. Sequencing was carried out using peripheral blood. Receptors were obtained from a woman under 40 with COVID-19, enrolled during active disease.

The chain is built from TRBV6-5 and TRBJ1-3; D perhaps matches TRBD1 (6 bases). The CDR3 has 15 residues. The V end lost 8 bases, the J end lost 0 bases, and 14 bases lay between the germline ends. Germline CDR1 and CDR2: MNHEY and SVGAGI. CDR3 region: CASGDKGNSGNTIYF. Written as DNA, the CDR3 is TGTGCCAGCGGGGACAAGGGGAACTCTGGAAACACCATATATTTT.

In nucleotides, the CDR3 is TGTGCCAGCGGGGACAGGGTAGGTTTTGGTTCACCCCTCCACTTT. It specifies CASGDRVGFGSPLHF. The V and J genes are TRBV27 and TRBJ1-6; TRBD1 matches at 9 bases. The CDR3 is 15 residues long. The ends lost 8 bases at V and 9 bases at J; junction bases unmatched: 11. Germline CDR1 reads MNHEY; CDR2 reads SMNVEV (reference sequence).

CDR3 loop: CASSLDSGVNTEAFF. In DNA, the CDR3 is TGCGCCAGCAGCTTGGATTCAGGGGTGAACACTGAAGCTTTCTTT. This chain uses TRBV5-1 with TRBJ1-1, with a tentative D call TRBD1 (6 bases). CDR3 length: 15 amino acids. Germline V lookup: CDR1 SGHRS, CDR2 YFSETQ. The V end lost 0 bases, the J end lost 0 bases, and 9 bases lay between the germline ends.

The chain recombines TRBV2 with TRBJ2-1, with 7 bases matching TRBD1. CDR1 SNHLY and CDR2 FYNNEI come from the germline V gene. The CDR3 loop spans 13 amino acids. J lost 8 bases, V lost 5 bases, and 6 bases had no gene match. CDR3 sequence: CASSNYRGDEQFF. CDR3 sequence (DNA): TGTGCCAGCAGTAATTACAGGGGCGATGAGCAGTTCTTC.

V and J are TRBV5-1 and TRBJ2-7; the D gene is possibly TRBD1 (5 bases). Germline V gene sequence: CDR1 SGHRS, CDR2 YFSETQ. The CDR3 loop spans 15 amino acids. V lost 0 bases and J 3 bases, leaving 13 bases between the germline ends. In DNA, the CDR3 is TGCGCCAGCAGCTTGGAGGCAGGACACGGCTACGAGCAGTACTTC. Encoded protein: CASSLEAGHGYEQYF.

The CDR3 loop is CAWSVQGLAEAFF. Written as DNA, the CDR3 is TGTGCCTGGAGTGTGCAGGGCTTGGCTGAAGCTTTCTTT. The V and J genes are TRBV30 and TRBJ1-1, with a tentative D call TRBD1 (5 bases). The CDR3 runs to 13 residues. In germline, CDR1 is GTSNPN, CDR2 SVGIG (reference sequence). Trimming pared 0 bases from V and 6 bases from J, leaving 11 bases between.

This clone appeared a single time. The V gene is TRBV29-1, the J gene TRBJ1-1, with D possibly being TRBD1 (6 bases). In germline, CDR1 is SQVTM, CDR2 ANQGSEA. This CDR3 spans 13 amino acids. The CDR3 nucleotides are TGCACCTGCGTACAGGGACCCAGCGCTGAAGCTTTCTTT. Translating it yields CTCVQGPSAEAFF.

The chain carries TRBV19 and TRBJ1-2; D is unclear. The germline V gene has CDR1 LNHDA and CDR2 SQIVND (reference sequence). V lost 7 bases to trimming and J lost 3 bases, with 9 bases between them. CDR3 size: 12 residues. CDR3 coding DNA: TGTGCCAGTAATAGAGGCCACTATGGCTACACCTTC. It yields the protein CASNRGHYGYTF.

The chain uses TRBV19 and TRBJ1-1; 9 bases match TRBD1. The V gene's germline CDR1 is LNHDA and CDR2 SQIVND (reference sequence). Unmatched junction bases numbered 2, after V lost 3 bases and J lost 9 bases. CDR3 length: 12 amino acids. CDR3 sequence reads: CASSMGQGQAFF. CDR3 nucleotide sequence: TGTGCCAGTAGTATGGGACAGGGACAAGCTTTCTTT.

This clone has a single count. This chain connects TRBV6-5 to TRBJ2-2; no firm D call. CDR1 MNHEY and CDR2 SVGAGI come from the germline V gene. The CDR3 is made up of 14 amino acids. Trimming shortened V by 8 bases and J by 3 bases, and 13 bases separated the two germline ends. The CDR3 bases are TGTGCCAGCGGTAGATCCCATTACACCGGGGAGCTGTTTTTT. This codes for CASGRSHYTGELFF.

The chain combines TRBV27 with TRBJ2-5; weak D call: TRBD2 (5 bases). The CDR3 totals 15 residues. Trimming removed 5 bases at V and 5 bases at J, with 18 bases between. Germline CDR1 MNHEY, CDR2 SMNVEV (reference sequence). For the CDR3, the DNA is TGTGCCAGCAGTCCTCGGGCCTTACGCGGGGAGACCCAGTACTTC. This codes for CASSPRALRGETQYF.

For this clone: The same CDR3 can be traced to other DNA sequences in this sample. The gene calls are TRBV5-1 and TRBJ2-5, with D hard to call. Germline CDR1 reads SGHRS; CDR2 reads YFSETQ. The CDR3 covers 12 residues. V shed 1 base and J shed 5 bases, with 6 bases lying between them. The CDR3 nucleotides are TGCGCCAGCAGCTTGACGGGTGAGACCCAGTACTTC. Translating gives CASSLTGETQYF.

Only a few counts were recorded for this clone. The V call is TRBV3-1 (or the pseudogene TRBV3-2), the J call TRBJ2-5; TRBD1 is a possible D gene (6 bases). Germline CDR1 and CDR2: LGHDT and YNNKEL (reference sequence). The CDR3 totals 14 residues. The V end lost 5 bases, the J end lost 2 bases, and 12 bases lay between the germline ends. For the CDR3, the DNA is TGTGCCAGCAGCTCTGGACAGAATCAAGAGACCCAGTACTTC. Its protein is CASSSGQNQETQYF.

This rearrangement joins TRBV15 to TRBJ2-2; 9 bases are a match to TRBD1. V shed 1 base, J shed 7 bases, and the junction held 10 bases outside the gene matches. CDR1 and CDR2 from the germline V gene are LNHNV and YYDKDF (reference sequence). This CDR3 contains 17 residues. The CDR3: CATSRAFIGQGNGELFF. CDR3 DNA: TGTGCCACCAGCAGAGCTTTCATAGGACAGGGGAACGGGGAGCTGTTTTTT.